These 28 T cell receptor beta chains came from one sample sequenced in a study of T cells in Graves' hyperthyroidism and ophthalmopathy. Amplification yielded TCR beta CDR3 regions, with RNA transcripts as the source. First-round RT-PCR of the TCR CDR3 relied on the HTBI primer set. TCRdb called the multiplex PCR reads again in MiXCR, with one record for every CDR3 protein. Found here are some 460,000 distinct CDR3 sequences, around 16% of them singletons; the top ten hold around an eighth. Sequencing used blood. The receptors come from a woman between 18 and 30 years old with Graves' hyperthyroidism.

The rearrangement links TRBV19 to TRBJ1-2; D gene unclear. V was trimmed by 4 bases and J by 5 bases, leaving 8 bases between them. Germline V gives CDR1 LNHDA, CDR2 SQIVND (reference sequence). The CDR3 loop spans 12 amino acids. The CDR3 region has the DNA TGTGCCAGTAGTAGGACCGAATATGGCTACACCTTC. It translates to CASSRTEYGYTF.

The genes are TRBV19 and TRBJ2-1; D uncertain. The CDR3 contains 16 residues. Trimming pared 3 bases from V and 0 bases from J, leaving 12 bases between. Germline V CDR1 and CDR2: LNHDA, SQIVND (reference sequence). The CDR3 sequence is CASSIPGLPSYNEQFF. The CDR3 DNA reads as TGTGCCAGTAGTATTCCAGGTCTCCCCTCCTACAATGAGCAGTTCTTC.

This clonotype has a count of ten or more. This rearrangement joins TRBV11-2 to TRBJ1-2; the D gene is possibly TRBD1 (5 bases). Germline V lookup: CDR1 SGHAT, CDR2 FQNNGV. This CDR3 contains 15 residues. With 2 bases removed from V and 4 bases from J, the gap between germline ends came to 14 bases. In nucleotides, the CDR3 is TGTGCCAGCAGCTTAAGGGGAACAGGCACCTATGGCTACACCTTC. Translation gives CASSLRGTGTYGYTF.

V usage is TRBV3-1 and J usage is TRBJ2-5; no definite D call. The CDR3 loop spans 16 amino acids. Trimming took off 6 bases at V and 4 bases at J, with 21 bases between the two ends. From germline, CDR1 is LGHDT and CDR2 YNNKEL (reference sequence). As DNA, the CDR3 is TGTGCCAGCAGGAACAATATGGGTAGGACGTCAGAGACCCAGTACTTC. Amino acid sequence: CASRNNMGRTSETQYF.

The V gene is TRBV20-1, the J gene TRBJ2-1; TRBD2 might be the D (6 bases). Trimming removed 4 bases from V and 5 bases from J, with 12 bases in between. The CDR3 has 13 amino acids. Germline-derived CDR1 and CDR2 are DFQATT and SNEGSKA (reference sequence). CDR3 DNA sequence: TGCAGTGCTACGGAGCGGGTCAACAATGAGCAGTTCTTC. Amino acids: CSATERVNNEQFF.

This clonotype was picked up many times. The chain employs TRBV5-5 and TRBJ2-2; no clear D gene. Germline V gene data show CDR1 as SGHKS and CDR2 as YYEKEE (reference sequence). The CDR3 loop spans 13 amino acids. Trimming pared 2 bases from V and 5 bases from J, leaving 7 bases between. The CDR3 is CASSFGETGELFF. The CDR3, as DNA: TGTGCCAGCAGCTTTGGTGAAACCGGGGAGCTGTTTTTT.

The sample holds many counts of this clonotype. J is TRBJ2-1 and V is TRBV5-1, with D perhaps matching TRBD2 (6 bases). This CDR3 region has 14 residues. The germline gives CDR1 SGHRS, CDR2 YFSETQ. The V end was cut by 4 bases, the J end by 4 bases, with 12 bases between. CDR3 sequence reads: CASSPGAEYNEQFF. The DNA of the CDR3 is TGCGCCAGCAGCCCGGGAGCCGAGTACAATGAGCAGTTCTTC.

This clonotype has a count of ten or more. The chain has TRBV5-5 and TRBJ1-2; D is perhaps TRBD1 (5 bases). V was shortened by 4 bases and J by 5 bases, with 18 bases between the two germline ends. This CDR3 spans 15 amino acids. The V gene's germline CDR1 is SGHKS and CDR2 YYEKEE (reference sequence). The CDR3 nucleotides are TGTGCCAGCAGCACTGTGGTAGGGACTTCTTATGGCTACACCTTC. Translating gives CASSTVVGTSYGYTF.

This clonotype was counted ten times or more. The CDR3 spells CASSFRENSPLHF. Here the CDR3 DNA reads TGTGCCAGCAGTTTTCGGGAGAATTCACCCCTCCACTTT. The rearrangement uses TRBV12-3 or TRBV12-4 and TRBJ1-6; the D is unclear. The CDR3 runs to 13 residues. V was pared by 3 bases and J by 7 bases, with 7 bases between.

The chain carries TRBV5-5 and TRBJ2-3; no clear D gene. The CDR3 consists of 14 residues. Trimming left V 2 bases short and J 7 bases short, with 14 bases between. The germline V gene encodes CDR1 SGHKS and CDR2 YYEKEE (reference sequence). CDR3 sequence (DNA): TGTGCCAGCAGCTTCGGTAGCACACGAAATACGCAGTATTTT. Its translation is CASSFGSTRNTQYF. Based on the CDR3 plus reference TRBV5-5 and TRBJ2-3, the full variable domain is DAGVTQSPTHLIKTRGQQVTLRCSPISGHKSVSWYQQVLGQGPQFIFQYYEKEERGRGNFPDRFSARQFPNYSSELNVNALLLGDSALYLCASSFGSTRNTQYFGPGTRLTVL.

V gene TRBV5-1 combines with J gene TRBJ2-7; TRBD2 is a possible D gene (5 bases). The V and J ends lost 4 bases and 1 base respectively, with 18 bases between them. CDR1 is SGHRS, CDR2 YFSETQ, per germline. The CDR3 consists of 16 residues. The CDR3 loop reads CASSPGLVAQSYEQYF. The CDR3 DNA reads TGCGCCAGCAGCCCAGGACTGGTGGCCCAATCCTACGAGCAGTACTTC.

This clonotype was observed many times. V and J are TRBV28 and TRBJ2-7; weak D call: TRBD2 (6 bases). V lost 3 bases and J lost 4, with 13 bases in between. The CDR3 spans 14 residues. Germline V lookup: CDR1 MDHEN, CDR2 SYDVKM. The CDR3 is CASSFRGGGYEQYF. The CDR3 DNA is TGTGCCAGCAGTTTCCGGGGAGGTGGTTACGAGCAGTACTTC.

This clonotype was observed many times. The rearrangement links TRBV29-1 to TRBJ1-2; D is perhaps TRBD1 (6 bases). V was trimmed by 2 bases and J by 8 bases, leaving 12 bases between them. CDR3 length: 12 amino acids. Per the germline V gene, CDR1 is SQVTM and CDR2 is ANQGSEA. CDR3 nucleotides: TGCAGCGTTGAATTAGGGGGAAAAGGCTACACCTTC. Amino acid sequence: CSVELGGKGYTF.

Worth noting for this clonotype: Possible read error: a much larger clone is one base away. J is TRBJ2-1 and V is TRBV20-1; D is possibly TRBD2 (6 bases). The CDR3 extends over 15 amino acids. Per germline, CDR1 DFQATT and CDR2 SNEGSKA (reference sequence). The CDR3 is CSAREASAQYNEQFF. The CDR3 nucleotides read TGCAGTGCTCGAGAAGCTAGCGCGCAATACAATGAGCAGTTCTTC.

For this clonotype: A much larger clone differs by one base, so this may be a read error. The V call is TRBV7-2, the J call TRBJ2-1, with TRBD2 as a possible D gene (6 bases). Trimming left V 5 bases short and J 5 bases short, with 19 bases between. Germline V gene data show CDR1 as SGHTA and CDR2 as FQGNSA. The CDR3 consists of 16 residues. The CDR3 bases are TGTGCCAGCAGCCCCACTCAACGCGGGGCCCACAATGAGCAGTTCTTC. Its translation is CASSPTQRGAHNEQFF. Full variable domain (outside the CDR3, taken from reference TRBV7-2 and TRBJ2-1): GAGVSQSPSNKVTEKGKDVELRCDPISGHTALYWYRQSLGQGLEFLIYFQGNSAPDKSGLPSDRFSAERTGGSVSTLTIQRTQQEDSAVYLCASSPTQRGAHNEQFFGPGTRLTVL.

In this sample, this clonotype turned up many times. This chain joins TRBV29-1 and TRBJ2-3; D unclear. V was pared by 6 bases and J by 2 bases, with 9 bases between. CDR1 is SQVTM, CDR2 ANQGSEA, per germline. This CDR3 spans 12 amino acids. CDR3 sequence reads: CSVLDLTDTQYF. CDR3 in DNA: TGCAGCGTCCTAGACCTCACAGATACGCAGTATTTT.

The J gene is TRBJ2-7, the V gene TRBV11-2; D not certain. V dropped 6 bases and J dropped 9 bases, with 18 bases sitting between them. The germline gives CDR1 SGHAT, CDR2 FQNNGV. The CDR3 is made up of 13 amino acids. DNA for the CDR3: TGTGCCAGCAGTCGCGTGGAATCGGCCGGGCAGTACTTC. Its translation is CASSRVESAGQYF.

The sample holds many counts of this clonotype. The V and J genes are TRBV11-2 and TRBJ1-4; 11 bases fit TRBD1. The V segment lost 3 bases and the J segment 7 bases; nucleotides outside the gene matches: 4. The germline V gene has CDR1 SGHAT and CDR2 FQNNGV. The CDR3 sequence is 15 residues long. In DNA form, the CDR3 reads TGTGCCAGCAGCTTGGACAGGGGGCGGGGTGAAAAACTGTTTTTT. Translated: CASSLDRGRGEKLFF.

This clonotype was counted only a few times. J is TRBJ1-1 and V is TRBV5-1, with D perhaps matching TRBD1 (5 bases). V was cut by 6 bases and J by 3 bases, with 15 bases left in between. The germline CDR1 and CDR2 sequences are SGHRS and YFSETQ. The CDR3 extends over 14 amino acids. CDR3 sequence: CASTIGGGYTEAFF. In DNA, the CDR3 is TGCGCCAGCACCATTGGGGGGGGGTACACTGAAGCTTTCTTT.

This clonotype was recorded a few times. The chain is built from TRBV28 and TRBJ2-7, with D perhaps TRBD1 (8 bases). The CDR3 covers 16 residues. Trimming shortened V by 4 bases and J by 3 bases, and 19 bases separated the two germline ends. The V gene's germline CDR1 is MDHEN and CDR2 SYDVKM. CDR3 region: CASSSPRTGRGYEQYF. The CDR3 DNA reads TGTGCCAGCAGTTCACCTCGGACAGGGAGGGGCTACGAGCAGTACTTC. The whole variable domain, filled in from reference TRBV28 and TRBJ2-7, reads DVKVTQSSRYLVKRTGEKVFLECVQDMDHENMFWYRQDPGLGLRLIYFSYDVKMKEKGDIPEGYSVSREKKERFSLILESASTNQTSMYLCASSSPRTGRGYEQYFGPGTRLTVT.

The genes are TRBV5-8 and TRBJ2-1; TRBD2 matches at 16 bases. V lost 3 bases to trimming and J lost 3 bases; unmatched junction nucleotides: 9. Germline V gives CDR1 SGHTS, CDR2 YDEGEE. This CDR3 comprises 19 residues. CDR3 sequence reads: CASSSMGTSGGAYYNEQFF. The CDR3 DNA reads as TGTGCCAGCAGCTCGATGGGGACTAGCGGGGGGGCCTACTACAATGAGCAGTTCTTC.

This clonotype was seen only a few times. The junction differs from germline at one of its ends, possibly a read error. J is TRBJ2-3 and V is TRBV28, with 15 positions matching TRBD2. Per the germline V gene, CDR1 is MDHEN and CDR2 is SYDVKM. The CDR3 is 19 amino acids. The CDR3 DNA reads as TGTGCCGGCAGTCCTCCCGGGACTAGCGGGGGGCCAAGCTTGGATACGCAGTATTTT. It encodes CAGSPPGTSGGPSLDTQYF. The whole variable domain, remainder taken from reference TRBV28 and TRBJ2-3, is DVKVTQSSRYLVKRTGEKVFLECVQDMDHENMFWYRQDPGLGLRLIYFSYDVKMKEKGDIPEGYSVSREKKERFSLILESASTNQTSMYLCAGSPPGTSGGPSLDTQYFGPGTRLTVL.

The rearrangement uses TRBV5-1 and TRBJ2-3; TRBD1 aligns across 8 bases. Germline V lookup: CDR1 SGHRS, CDR2 YFSETQ. The CDR3 is 17 amino acids. Unmatched junction bases numbered 13, after V lost 4 bases and J lost 3 bases. CDR3 sequence (DNA): TGCGCCAGCAGCCCGGTCCAGGGGGCGATTCTGACAGATACGCAGTATTTT. Translating gives CASSPVQGAILTDTQYF.

The table lists this clonotype with many counts. The chain combines TRBV11-3 with TRBJ1-2; 8 positions agree with TRBD1. Per germline, CDR1 SGHNT and CDR2 YENEEA. The CDR3 runs to 14 residues. The junction had 11 bases not matched to a gene; V was cut back by 5 bases and J by 9 bases. CDR3 loop: CASSADRGMCSYTF. CDR3 DNA: TGTGCCAGCAGCGCCGACAGGGGAATGTGTAGCTACACCTTC. Based on the CDR3 plus reference TRBV11-3 and TRBJ1-2, the full variable domain is EAGVVQSPRYKIIEKKQPVAFWCNPISGHNTLYWYLQNLGQGPELLIRYENEEAVDDSQLPKDRFSAERLKGVDSTLKIQPAELGDSAVYLCASSADRGMCSYTFGSGTRLTVV.

The table lists this clonotype with many counts. The V gene is TRBV3-1, the J gene TRBJ2-5; TRBD1 aligns across 9 bases. V shed 4 bases, J shed 6 bases, and the junction held 3 bases outside the gene matches. This CDR3 comprises 13 residues. The germline gives CDR1 LGHDT, CDR2 YNNKEL (reference sequence). CDR3 nucleotides: TGTGCCAGCAGCCCGGGACAGGGCAAGACCCAGTACTTC. It is translated as CASSPGQGKTQYF.

The chain joins TRBV19 to TRBJ1-5; D may be TRBD1 (6 bases). This CDR3 spans 13 amino acids. Trimming shortened V by 7 bases and J by 4 bases, and 11 bases separated the two germline ends. Germline V gene sequence: CDR1 LNHDA, CDR2 SQIVND (reference sequence). The DNA for the CDR3 is TGTGCCAGTAAGAGAGGACAGAATCAGCCCCAGCATTTT. It codes for CASKRGQNQPQHF.

The chain links TRBV4-1 to TRBJ1-5, with D possibly matching TRBD1 (5 bases). CDR3 length: 14 amino acids. Germline assignment: CDR1 MGHRA and CDR2 YSYEKL. The V and J ends lost 3 bases and 6 bases respectively, with 12 bases between them. CDR3 amino acids: CASSHLRVAQPQHF. Here the CDR3 DNA reads TGCGCCAGCAGCCACCTCAGGGTAGCTCAGCCCCAGCATTTT.

In this sample, this clonotype turned up many times. The V call is TRBV11-2, the J call TRBJ2-1; 7 positions match TRBD2. The CDR3 contains 15 residues. The trim removed 1 base at V and 12 bases at J, leaving 12 bases unmatched. Germline CDR1 is SGHAT and CDR2 is FQNNGV. This CDR3 reads CASSLGRGGTYRQFF. The CDR3 coding sequence is TGTGCCAGCAGCTTAGGTCGCGGGGGTACTTACCGGCAGTTCTTC.